This T cell receptor (beta chain) was recorded in a study of memory CD8 T cells in hepatitis C reinfection. Study information: Between 12 and 24 weeks after reinfection detection, late samples were drawn. Study-level findings and limits: Roughly five donors were too few for definitive public clonotype conclusions.

V shed 3 bases and J 9 bases; nucleotides not matched to a gene: 10. The germline CDR1 and CDR2 sequences are LGHNT and FRNRAP. The CDR3 consists of 15 residues. Time point specified: late/post reinfection, 12 to 24 weeks after detection. Sorted cells were sequenced directly ex vivo without any in vitro expansion. Total naive CD8 T cells were sorted as viable CD3+ CD8+ CD45RO- cells from two donors. In the case of this clone: The antigen is undetermined.

Measured with immunoSEQ multiplex PCR; TCRdb has only the in-frame clones, and not every one. The data show 46,000 or so clones, roughly 87% seen once. The sequence was obtained from a man between 18 and 35 years old with hepatitis C virus infection. The material sequenced was naive CD8+ T cells sorted from blood. The V and J genes are TRBV12-5 and TRBJ2-1; 8 positions agree with TRBD2. The CDR3 DNA sequence: TGTGCTAGTGGTTTCACCGGGACTAGTGGGGGTGAGCAGTTCTTC. This encodes CASGFTGTSGGEQFF.